This TCR beta chain derives from a study of cytomegalovirus exposure and HLA in healthy donors (TCRdb year 2017). Regarding the research as a whole: An earlier analysis of more than 550 of the donors reported 276 Gb of sequence data and 100 million to 120 million unique TCR beta sequences obtained from approximately 180 million T cells. The number of typed donors differed by locus: about 620-640 for A, B, C, DRB1 and DQB1; 500 to 550 for DQA1; fewer than 610 for DPA1; and some 470 for DPB1. Donor age, sex, ethnicity and CMV serostatus were compiled alongside the repertoire data. Rather than drawing on any new phenotypic data, the later analysis identified candidate immune exposures from TCR beta sequences and the way those sequences occurred across donors. HLA typing covered class I and class II loci at four-digit resolution. Around 320 gigabases of sequencing data and around 87 million unique TCR sequences were included in an early release covering roughly 700 HLA-typed donors. Using immunosequencing, the study profiled T cell repertoires from about 610 subjects and related those repertoires to cytomegalovirus serostatus. Of the roughly 400 genotyped donors, 81% fell in the genetic ancestry cluster associated with self-reported Caucasian donors. Four or five DR-DQ haplotypes were handled as single units for association and clustering, since linkage in the cohort was strong. Genome-wide SNP genotypes for about 65% of the roughly 700 donors were used in a later genetic analysis, which treated that subset as a discovery cohort. On average, around 240,000 unique TCR beta nucleotide sequences were sequenced per donor among a few hundred genotyped donors of the cohort, with 15% to 20% of those sequences being non-productive. An earlier analysis of several hundred of the donors used high-throughput TCR beta sequencing to judge whether each TCR beta V gene segment behaved as functional or pseudogenic. Besides the first cohort of around 670 subjects, a separate validation cohort made up of 95 to 150 different subjects was used. Every repertoire in the discovery cohort had been generated on one and the same sequencing platform. The study aimed to test whether signatures of past pathogen exposure could be identified by cataloging public T cell receptors. In a later analysis, previously published TCR beta repertoires from 600 to 850 donors were re-analyzed and high-resolution HLA genotyping was added so that TCR occurrence patterns could be studied. The study combined high-throughput TCR immunosequencing, statistical association of individual TCRs with disease status, and machine learning to predict cytomegalovirus infection status. Study-level results and caveats: In vitro tests confirmed that three of the cytomegalovirus-associated TCR beta chains recognize cytomegalovirus antigens. A total of fewer than 200 TCR beta chains were listed by the study as associated with cytomegalovirus. A later analysis found that TCR association rates varied across HLA loci, with DRB1 alleles showing the most associated TCRs and HLA-C alleles the fewest. A cluster of highly shared sequence variants was judged likely to represent a technical artifact of the sequencing pipeline. When HLA alleles, especially DR and DQ, strongly co-occurred, TCR associations were difficult to assign to individual alleles. A further reported finding was that TCR beta sequences accurately predicted the HLA-A and HLA-B alleles for most subjects in the first cohort. According to the authors, the approach could potentially be generalized to other disease states and immunological phenotypes. V-gene and J-gene trimming of TCR beta chains was associated with a missense DCLRE1C variant in a later genetic analysis, and the association was replicated in an independent cohort. A later analysis associated about 17,000 TCR beta sequences with specific HLA alleles at a false discovery rate of 0.05. In an earlier analysis of a few hundred of the donors, most TCR beta V segments were observed in productive rearrangements about 87% or about 30% of the time, broadly matching IMGT annotations. Most TCR sequences were observed very rarely across donors, whereas some public TCRs were present in many individuals. Correlated functional status among segregating V segments might be attributable to linkage disequilibrium, but an unknown experimental factor could not be ruled out. A later analysis reported that several top co-occurrence clusters appeared linked to parvovirus B19, influenza, CMV and Epstein-Barr virus. Some IMGT-functional V segments, including TRBV6-2 and TRBV6-3, could not be distinguished by the 87-base-pair reads and were therefore excluded. The classifier was reported to diagnose cytomegalovirus status with high specificity and sensitivity in both the original and validation cohorts. According to a later genetic analysis, donors in an Asian-associated ancestry cluster had fewer N-insertions in productive TCRs than the approximately 610-donor mean. CMV serostatus was the only immune exposure information available for the cohort. Most CMV-associated TCR beta chains appeared to be HLA-restricted in a later analysis, and the HLA associations seemed to be driven largely by CMV exposure. The cohort was sequenced for TCR beta chains only, and without alpha or paired-chain data the features that could be detected were limited. Sequencing depth was assumed to be roughly uniform across donors in the presence/absence analyses, though that assumption may not hold. Because some donors lacked HLA typing at each locus, the association tests relied only on the typed subset. Because counts were too low, roughly 16 rarely observed V segments, including chromosome 9 orphons, were excluded from the earlier analysis of around 590 of the donors. In a later analysis, HLA-associated TCR beta chains were found to be more clonally expanded and to have lower generation probabilities than equally common non-associated chains.

CDR1 LNHDA and CDR2 SQIVND were looked up in the germline V gene (reference sequence). Trimming removed 3 bases from V and 7 bases from J, leaving 13 bases between the germline ends. The CDR3, from cysteine to phenylalanine, totals 14 residues. Only CDR3 DNA remains: 42 bases, in frame from the first base. The cohort was made up of 666 healthy bone marrow donors. Cohort members were all nominally healthy when sampled, although unrecorded immune exposures were likely present. The donor was CMV seronegative and was included in the group of 352 seronegative cohort members. A peripheral blood sample was collected from each donor, and TCR beta sequencing was performed on peripheral blood mononuclear cells. Genomic DNA extraction from the blood cell samples was performed with the Qiagen DNeasy Blood Extraction Kit. On this clone itself: Its recognized antigen is unknown. Base qualities are not recorded, but no much larger clone differs from it by a single base.

Libraries were built with the immunoSEQ multiplex PCR assay. For the multiplex PCR, a mixture combining 60 forward primers for TCR Vbeta segments and 13 reverse primers for TCR Jbeta segments was used. The CDR3 region of rearranged TCR beta genes was amplified from genomic DNA by a multiplex PCR assay. Amplified TCR beta libraries were sequenced as 87-base-pair reads on the Illumina HiSeq System. The original pipeline was this. A later analysis counted about 82 million unique TCR beta chains across the 600 to 850 repertoires, and some 12 million of these chains were shared by at least two donors. A nearest-neighbor algorithm error-corrected the raw reads and collapsed the reads into unique sequences, merging closely related sequences to remove PCR and sequencing errors. Alignment of CDR3 sequences to IMGT reference sequences was used to assign V, D and J gene segments. For a sequence to be retained, a match of at least six nucleotides was required to both a V gene segment and a J gene segment. A rearrangement was called productive if the CDR3 had no stop codons and remained in frame with V and J, and every other rearrangement was called non-productive. CDR3 was defined by IMGT convention, running from the second conserved V-encoded cysteine to the conserved J-encoded phenylalanine. The earlier analysis of 500 to 650 of the donors excluded any sequence lacking an unambiguous match to a single V gene segment. In an earlier analysis of 587 of the donors, V segments were called functional above 56.7% productive rearrangements and were called segregating when the between-donor standard deviation exceeded 5%. A statistical classification framework was built to diagnose cytomegalovirus status from the catalog of TCR beta chain sequences. In a later analysis, TCR nucleotide sequences were compared against IMGT/GENE-DB human TR gene sequences so that V and J genes could be assigned. A later analysis assigned CDR3 sequences and most-parsimonious VDJ recombination scenarios with the TCRdist pipeline. In a later analysis, each TCR beta chain was defined by its CDR3 amino acid sequence together with its V-gene family, and reads without a unique V-gene family were excluded. As a way to deal with suspected cross-contamination and a sequencing artifact, a later analysis dropped 500 to 700 nucleotide sequences that were highly shared and had low generation probability. In a later analysis, a clonal expansion index was calculated for each public chain from normalized within-repertoire ranks of inferred template counts. A later analysis computed generation probabilities with a VDJ recombination model fitted to out-of-frame rearrangements, and checked the results against IGoR. In a later analysis, hypergeometric tests were used to score TCR-TCR, TCR-HLA and TCR-CMV co-occurrence, with a repertoire-size bias correction applied to TCR pairs. To estimate false discovery rates, a later analysis permuted the HLA or CMV assignments 20 times. In a later analysis, co-occurring TCRs were grouped using DBSCAN, with TCRdist sequence similarity added in when clustering inside HLA-allele-positive subsets. For co-occurrence clustering, repertoires with fewer than 30,000 or more than 120,000 public chains were excluded, along with four or five repertoires with anomalous nucleotide sharing. TCRdb holds this immuneACCESS table with in-frame rearrangements only. Some clones are missing; in checked studies, unresolved V genes explain under half, and the rest has no known cause. V, J and clone size reflect that table, while D and trimming were determined from the DNA. Across this sample there are 60,000 to 80,000 clones, with approximately 79% seen only once. Together, the top ten hold under 3% of the sample.

This receptor was identified in a woman aged 25 to 39 in good health and CMV-seronegative. Recombination linked TRBV19 to TRBJ1-5; TRBD1 could be the D gene, as 5 bases match. Material: PBMCs. The CDR3 protein is CASSILGAEQPQHF. The nucleotide sequence reads TGTGCCAGTAGTATTTTAGGGGCGGAACAGCCCCAGCATTTT.